A selection of T cell receptor beta chains follows, all from one sample in a study of blood T cell repertoires in COVID-19. The table came from immunoSEQ multiplex PCR; TCRdb's copy has only in-frame clones and leaves some out. Of about 240,000 clones listed, about 80% are singletons. Sequenced: peripheral blood. The source of these receptors is an elderly woman with acute or convalescent COVID-19. Each CDR3 is given with its conserved first and last residue. The D gene is left open where the match is weak. Not all rows give a size; the values are once, few, many and, for expanded clones, a class.

J gene | D gene | clone size | V gene | CDR3 protein | CDR3 DNA
TRBJ1-2 | - | - | TRBV19 | CASSFGGQQANYGYTF | TGTGCCAGTAGTTTTGGAGGACAGCAAGCTAACTATGGCTACACCTTC
TRBJ2-2 | - | once | TRBV3-1/TRBV3-2 | CASSSAGIQTGELFF | TGTGCCAGCAGCTCAGCCGGGATCCAAACCGGGGAGCTGTTTTTT
TRBJ2-7 | TRBD2 | - | TRBV2 | CASRGLAPYEQYF | TGTGCCAGCAGGGGACTAGCTCCCTACGAGCAGTACTTC
TRBJ2-6 | TRBD2 | - | TRBV18 | CASSPPSLAGGPFNVLTF | TGTGCCAGCTCACCACCGAGCTTAGCGGGGGGGCCCTTCAACGTCCTGACTTTC
TRBJ1-5 | - | few | TRBV5-5 | CASSLVGDLGNQPQHF | TGTGCCAGCAGCTTGGTAGGGGATCTTGGCAATCAGCCCCAGCATTTT
TRBJ1-1 | - | - | TRBV20-1 | CSASLSNTEAFF | TGCAGTGCTAGTCTATCGAACACTGAAGCTTTCTTT
TRBJ2-5 | TRBD1 | - | TRBV18 | CASSNNRGETQYF | TGTGCCAGCTCAAATAACAGGGGGGAGACCCAGTACTTC
TRBJ2-5 | TRBD2 | - | TRBV2 | CASSPTGGETQYF | TGTGCCAGCAGCCCAACGGGGGGAGAGACCCAGTACTTC
TRBJ1-3 | - | - | TRBV30 | CAWSEGQKGNTIYF | TGTGCCTGGAGTGAGGGACAAAAAGGAAACACCATATATTTT
TRBJ1-1 | - | once | TRBV29-1 | CSVLPVGTEAFF | TGCAGCGTACTCCCCGTTGGCACTGAAGCTTTCTTT
TRBJ1-1 | - | - | TRBV7-9 | CASSFQGSKTEAFF | TGTGCCAGCAGCTTTCAGGGGTCGAAGACTGAAGCTTTCTTT
TRBJ2-1 | - | - | TRBV11-2 | CASSLGRGAFNEQFF | TGTGCCAGCAGCTTAGGAAGAGGAGCCTTCAATGAGCAGTTCTTC
TRBJ1-5 | TRBD1 | - | TRBV28 | CASSPGQGSQPQHF | TGTGCCAGCAGCCCGGGACAGGGTTCCCAGCCCCAGCATTTT
TRBJ2-1 | TRBD2 | few | TRBV11-3 | CASSPSPQRGVYNEQFF | TGTGCCAGCAGCCCATCCCCCCAGCGGGGGGTCTACAATGAGCAGTTCTTC
TRBJ1-2 | - | - | TRBV27 | CASSSHQLKRKDYGYTF | TGTGCCAGCAGCTCTCACCAACTCAAGAGGAAGGACTATGGCTACACCTTC
TRBJ2-7 | TRBD2 | - | TRBV7-9 | CASSLVVAGGLYEQYF | TGTGCCAGCAGCTTAGTGGTAGCGGGGGGGCTTTACGAGCAGTACTTC
TRBJ1-6 | - | few | TRBV19 | CASSPAYRGVLGSSSYNSPLHF | TGTGCCAGTAGCCCTGCTTACCGGGGAGTCTTGGGTTCGAGCTCCTATAATTCACCCCTCCACTTT
TRBJ2-1 | TRBD2 | - | TRBV6-5 | CASTRGGDGEQFF | TGTGCCAGCACCCGGGGGGGCGATGGTGAGCAGTTCTTC
TRBJ2-2 | - | - | TRBV5-4 | CASSLAYVGELFF | TGTGCCAGCAGCTTGGCTTATGTCGGGGAGCTGTTTTTT
TRBJ2-3 | TRBD1 | - | TRBV15 | CATSRGGTGTSTDTQYF | TGTGCCACCAGCAGAGGGGGGACAGGGACTAGCACAGATACGCAGTATTTT
TRBJ1-5 | - | - | TRBV19 | CASSIATRDQPQHF | TGTGCCAGTAGTATTGCGACGAGGGATCAGCCCCAGCATTTT
TRBJ1-6 | - | few | TRBV19 | CASSDTGGNSPLHF | TGTGCCAGTAGTGACACCGGGGGTAATTCACCCCTCCACTTT
TRBJ1-1 | - | once | TRBV6-5 | CASSYSPTVGAEAFF | TGTGCCAGCAGTTACTCGCCCACCGTGGGAGCTGAAGCTTTCTTT
TRBJ1-1 | TRBD1 | - | TRBV2 | CASSPGTGGITEAFF | TGTGCCAGCAGTCCAGGGACAGGGGGCATCACTGAAGCTTTCTTT
TRBJ1-2 | - | few | TRBV28 | CASSFGQSDYGYTF | TGTGCCAGCAGTTTCGGACAGTCAGACTATGGCTACACCTTC
TRBJ2-5 | TRBD2 | - | TRBV10-3 | CATATSGGLGETQYF | TGTGCCACCGCCACTAGCGGGGGCTTGGGGGAGACCCAGTACTTC
TRBJ2-7 | TRBD2 | - | TRBV7-2 | CASSLVGRGAYEQYF | TGTGCCAGCAGCTTAGTGGGGCGGGGGGCCTACGAGCAGTACTTC
TRBJ2-5 | - | once | TRBV6-5 | CASRRGGQETQYF | TGTGCCAGCAGGAGGGGGGGTCAAGAGACCCAGTACTTC
TRBJ1-2 | - | many | TRBV5-1 | CASSGAQTQYGYTF | TGCGCCAGCTCTGGTGCACAGACACAATATGGCTACACCTTC
TRBJ2-1 | - | - | TRBV6-5 | CASSYGWGGPNEQFF | TGTGCCAGCAGTTACGGTTGGGGAGGTCCCAATGAGCAGTTCTTC
TRBJ1-5 | - | - | TRBV12-3/TRBV12-4 | CASSFGNNQPQHF | TGTGCCAGCAGTTTTGGCAACAATCAGCCCCAGCATTTT
TRBJ1-2 | TRBD1 | - | TRBV28 | CASRDRANYGYTF | TGTGCCAGTAGGGACAGAGCTAACTATGGCTACACCTTC
TRBJ2-1 | TRBD1 | few | TRBV15 | CATSLGGGNEQFF | TGTGCCACCAGTCTAGGGGGCGGCAATGAGCAGTTCTTC
TRBJ2-1 | - | - | TRBV7-2 | CASSLDVGASAYEQFF | TGTGCCAGCAGCTTAGACGTGGGCGCGTCCGCATATGAGCAGTTCTTC
TRBJ1-5 | TRBD1 | - | TRBV6-2/TRBV6-3 | CASSSIEWTGNQPQHF | TGTGCCAGCAGCTCCATCGAATGGACAGGTAATCAGCCCCAGCATTTT
TRBJ2-7 | TRBD1 | - | TRBV29-1 | CSAVPRQGPYEQYF | TGCAGCGCCGTGCCCAGACAGGGACCCTACGAGCAGTACTTC
TRBJ2-7 | - | - | TRBV2 | CASSDERGGEQYF | TGTGCCAGCAGTGACGAGAGAGGCGGCGAGCAGTACTTC
TRBJ1-4 | TRBD1 | - | TRBV30 | CASRQGSLEKLFF | TGTGCCTCCAGACAGGGGTCTCTCGAAAAACTGTTTTTT
TRBJ2-2 | TRBD2 | - | TRBV5-1 | CASSRTSGGAAGELFF | TGCGCCAGCAGCCGGACTAGCGGGGGGGCCGCCGGGGAGCTGTTTTTT